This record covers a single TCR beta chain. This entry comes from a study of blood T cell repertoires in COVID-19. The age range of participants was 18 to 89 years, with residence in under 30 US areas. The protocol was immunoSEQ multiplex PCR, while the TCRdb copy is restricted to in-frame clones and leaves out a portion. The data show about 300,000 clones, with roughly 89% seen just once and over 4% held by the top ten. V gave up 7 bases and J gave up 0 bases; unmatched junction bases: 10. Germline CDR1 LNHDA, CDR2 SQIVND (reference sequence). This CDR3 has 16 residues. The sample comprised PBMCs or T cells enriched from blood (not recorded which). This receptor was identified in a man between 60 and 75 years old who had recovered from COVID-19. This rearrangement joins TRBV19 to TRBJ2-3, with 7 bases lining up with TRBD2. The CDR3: CASKGALADSTDTQYF. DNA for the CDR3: TGTGCCAGTAAAGGGGCCCTAGCGGATAGCACAGATACGCAGTATTTT. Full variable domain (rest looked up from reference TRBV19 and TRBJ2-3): DGGITQSPKYLFRKEGQNVTLSCEQNLNHDAMYWYRQDPGQGLRLIYYSQIVNDFQKGDIAEGYSVSREKKESFPLTVTSAQKNPTAFYLCASKGALADSTDTQYFGPGTRLTVL.